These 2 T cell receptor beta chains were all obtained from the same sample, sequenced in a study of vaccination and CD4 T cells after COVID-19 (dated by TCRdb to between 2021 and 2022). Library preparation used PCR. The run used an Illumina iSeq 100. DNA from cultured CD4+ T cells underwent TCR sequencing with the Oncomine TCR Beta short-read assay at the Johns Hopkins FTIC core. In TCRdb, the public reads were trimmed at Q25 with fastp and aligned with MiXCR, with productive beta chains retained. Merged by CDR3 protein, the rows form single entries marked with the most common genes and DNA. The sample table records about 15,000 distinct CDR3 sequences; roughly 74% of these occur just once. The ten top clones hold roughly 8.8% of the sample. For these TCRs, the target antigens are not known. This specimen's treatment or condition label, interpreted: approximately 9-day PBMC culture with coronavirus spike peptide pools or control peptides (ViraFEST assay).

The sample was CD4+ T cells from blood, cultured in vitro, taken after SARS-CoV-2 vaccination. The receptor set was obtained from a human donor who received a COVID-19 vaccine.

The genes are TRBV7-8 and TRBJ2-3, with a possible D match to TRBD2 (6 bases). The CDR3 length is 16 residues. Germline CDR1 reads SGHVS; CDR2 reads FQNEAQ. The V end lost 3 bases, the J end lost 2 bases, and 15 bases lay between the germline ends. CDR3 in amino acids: CASSLVSGHATDTQYF. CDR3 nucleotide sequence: TGTGCCAGCAGCTTGGTGAGCGGGCATGCCACAGATACGCAGTATTTT.

The CDR3 DNA reads TGTGCCCATAACGGGGGCGATCTAGCCAAAAACATTCAGTACTTC. The encoded protein is CAHNGGDLAKNIQYF. The J gene is TRBJ2-4, the V gene TRBV30, with D perhaps being TRBD1 or TRBD2 (6 bases each). Germline values: CDR1 GTSNPN, CDR2 SVGIG (reference sequence). Trimming took off 8 bases at V and 0 bases at J, with 17 bases between the two ends. CDR3 length: 15 amino acids.